These 20 T cell receptor beta chains were all obtained from the same sample, sequenced in a study of metastatic and nonmetastatic thyroid tumors. No patient had received any treatment before thyroid surgery. TCRdb called clones again from the PCR reads with MiXCR. The sample records 43,000 or so clones, less than 4.5% being singletons. What was sequenced was blood. The origin of the receptors is a female donor with papillary thyroid cancer or a benign thyroid nodule (not recorded which). Some clones in this sample may be carry-over from other donors' samples.

In the case of this clone: This sequence may be a read error, since a much larger clone differs from it by one base. Within the sample, other DNA sequences also encode this same CDR3. This rearrangement joins TRBV13 to TRBJ2-6; perhaps TRBD1 as D (5 bases). This CDR3 comprises 15 residues. Germline V gives CDR1 PRHDT, CDR2 FYEKMQ (reference sequence). The CDR3 is CASSPRGSGANVLTF. The CDR3 bases are TGTGCCAGCAGCCCCCGAGGCTCTGGGGCCAACGTCCTGACCTTC.

This clone was counted many times. The genes are TRBV19 and TRBJ1-2; TRBD1 agrees at 8 bases. CDR1 is LNHDA and CDR2 is SQIVND in the germline V gene (reference sequence). This CDR3 is 15 amino acids long. The V and J ends lost 5 bases and 0 bases, in that order; junction bases with no gene match: 5. The CDR3 nucleotides are TGTGCCAGTAGTGGGACAGGCTATGCTAACTATGGCTACACCTTC. Its protein is CASSGTGYANYGYTF.

This clone came up many times. The gene calls are TRBV5-1 and TRBJ2-1; 7 bases are a match to TRBD1. This CDR3 region has 15 residues. The J segment lost 6 bases and the V segment lost 5 bases, leaving 11 bases of the junction unmatched. Germline loops: CDR1 SGHRS, CDR2 YFSETQ. The CDR3 DNA follows: TGCGCCAGCAGTTTCGGACAGGCTCGCAGCAATGAGCAGTTCTTC. Its translation: CASSFGQARSNEQFF.

Comments on this clone: The junction differs from germline at one of its ends, possibly a read error. This chain joins TRBV15 and TRBJ1-6; TRBD1 agrees at 8 bases. The CDR3 is 17 amino acids. Looked up from germline, CDR1 is LNHNV and CDR2 is YYDKDF (reference sequence). The CDR3 region is CATNRDFPQGEVSPLHF. CDR3 DNA sequence: TGTGCCACCAACAGAGATTTCCCACAGGGGGAAGTTTCACCCCTCCACTTT.

On this clone itself: The junction differs from germline at one of its ends, possibly a read error. The rearrangement links TRBV2 to TRBJ1-2, with a tentative D call TRBD1 (5 bases). Germline CDR1 reads SNHLY; CDR2 reads FYNNEI. The CDR3 loop spans 14 amino acids. The CDR3 DNA reads as TGTGCCAGCAGTGAACAGGGAAACTTCCTAGGCTGCACGTTC. It codes for CASSEQGNFLGCTF.

This clone was seen ten or more times. V and J are TRBV2 and TRBJ2-6; perhaps TRBD1 as D (5 bases). The CDR3 spans 15 residues. V lost 6 bases to trimming and J lost 2 bases, with 11 bases between them. The germline gives CDR1 SNHLY, CDR2 FYNNEI. The CDR3 bases are TGTGCCAGCAGGGCTATCAGGGCTGGGGCCAACGTCCTGACTTTC. It yields the protein CASRAIRAGANVLTF.

This rearrangement joins TRBV2 to TRBJ1-6, with a possible D match to TRBD1 (5 bases). Germline V CDR1 and CDR2: SNHLY, FYNNEI. The CDR3 has 14 amino acids. Trimming took off 5 bases at V and 6 bases at J, with 11 bases between the two ends. The DNA of the CDR3 is TGTGCCAGCAGTCCCGGGGCCCCTAATTCACCCCTCCACTTT. This translates into CASSPGAPNSPLHF.

This clone was detected many times. The chain combines TRBV20-1 with TRBJ1-2; D call uncertain. The CDR3 loop spans 13 amino acids. The germline V gene encodes CDR1 DFQATT and CDR2 SNEGSKA (reference sequence). V was shortened by 3 bases and J by 1 base, with 9 bases between the two germline ends. This CDR3 reads CSARIESNYGYTF. CDR3 nucleotides: TGCAGTGCTAGGATAGAGAGTAACTATGGCTACACCTTC.

CDR3 sequence (DNA): TGCAGTGCTATAACGACTCGCGGGACCTACGAGCAGTACTTC. Encoded protein: CSAITTRGTYEQYF. The rearrangement joins TRBV20-1 to TRBJ2-7; TRBD2 is a possible D gene (6 bases). Per germline, CDR1 DFQATT and CDR2 SNEGSKA (reference sequence). The CDR3 has 14 residues. V lost 4 bases to trimming and J lost 2 bases, with 15 bases between them.

At least ten counts were recorded for this clone. The chain uses TRBV3-1 and TRBJ2-7, with D perhaps matching TRBD1 (6 bases). Trimming removed 4 bases from V and 3 bases from J, with 13 bases in between. The CDR3 runs to 14 residues. CDR1 is LGHDT, CDR2 YNNKEL, per germline (reference sequence). The CDR3 DNA follows: TGTGCCAGCAGCCGGAGACAGGCCAACTACGAGCAGTACTTC. Translated, it gives CASSRRQANYEQYF.

This clone has only a few counts. This chain links TRBV12-3 or TRBV12-4 with TRBJ1-3; no definite D call. Trimming pared 8 bases from V and 3 bases from J, leaving 8 bases between. The length of the CDR3 is 12 residues. This CDR3 reads CASERYGNTIYF. The CDR3 DNA reads as TGTGCCAGCGAGAGATATGGAAACACCATATATTTT.

This clone was picked up many times. The CDR3 nucleotides are TGTGCCAGCAGCTTATCCGGTTACGAGCAGTACTTC. Translating gives CASSLSGYEQYF. The chain combines TRBV13 with TRBJ2-7; D unclear. There are 12 residues in the CDR3. Germline assignment: CDR1 PRHDT and CDR2 FYEKMQ (reference sequence). V was clipped by 2 bases and J by 4 bases, with 6 bases between them.

This clone was seen repeatedly, ten times or more. The gene calls are TRBV13 and TRBJ2-5; 7 bases fit TRBD2. The germline gives CDR1 PRHDT, CDR2 FYEKMQ (reference sequence). V lost 5 bases, J lost 3 bases, and 6 bases stayed unmatched. CDR3 length: 14 amino acids. The CDR3 loop is CASSTIAGKETQYF. The CDR3 nucleotides are TGTGCCAGCAGCACGATAGCGGGTAAAGAGACCCAGTACTTC.

This clone appeared many times. The genes are TRBV11-3 and TRBJ2-5; tentatively, D is TRBD2 (5 bases). There are 14 residues in the CDR3. Trimming took 5 bases from V and 5 from J, leaving 15 bases between them. Germline V gene lookup returns CDR1 SGHNT and CDR2 YENEEA. The CDR3 spells CASSPAPSKETQYF. Written as DNA, the CDR3 is TGTGCCAGCAGCCCCGCCCCTAGCAAGGAGACCCAGTACTTC.

In its sample, this clone is medium-sized. The V and J genes are TRBV11-3 and TRBJ2-1, with 7 bases lining up with TRBD2. The CDR3 sequence is 16 residues long. The junction had 7 bases not matched to a gene; V was cut back by 5 bases and J by 0 bases. Per germline, CDR1 SGHNT and CDR2 YENEEA. This CDR3 reads CASSDRLAGSYNEQFF. CDR3 nucleotides: TGTGCCAGCAGCGATCGACTAGCTGGCTCCTACAATGAGCAGTTCTTC.

In its sample, this clone was seen many times. The chain joins TRBV20-1 to TRBJ2-1; TRBD2 is a possible D gene (7 bases). From germline, CDR1 is DFQATT and CDR2 SNEGSKA (reference sequence). The CDR3 is 17 amino acids. Between the trimmed V and J ends, which lost 0 bases and 5 bases, there was a span of 20 bases. The CDR3: CSARDPLGGGPDNEQFF. Here the CDR3 DNA reads TGCAGTGCTAGAGACCCACTGGGGGGGGGGCCCGACAATGAGCAGTTCTTC.

This clone was detected many times. This chain links TRBV5-1 with TRBJ2-5; 8 bases fit TRBD2. V shed 5 bases and J 5 bases; nucleotides not matched to a gene: 14. The CDR3 has 16 amino acids. The germline V gene encodes CDR1 SGHRS and CDR2 YFSETQ. The DNA for the CDR3 is TGCGCCAGCAGTTACCTGGCGGGGGGAGAAGGGGAGACCCAGTACTTC. This encodes CASSYLAGGEGETQYF.

This clone occurred many times. The rearrangement joins TRBV20-1 to TRBJ1-1; 11 bases map to TRBD1. From germline, CDR1 is DFQATT and CDR2 SNEGSKA (reference sequence). This CDR3 has 13 amino acids. V shed 5 bases and J 6 bases; nucleotides not matched to a gene: 5. CDR3: CSAAGQGGAEAFF. The DNA for the CDR3 is TGCAGTGCTGCGGGACAGGGGGGCGCTGAAGCTTTCTTT.

This clone was counted ten times or more. The chain carries TRBV5-1 and TRBJ2-3; 9 bases map to TRBD1. The CDR3 runs 16 residues. CDR1 and CDR2 (germline): SGHRS, YFSETQ. V was pared by 3 bases and J by 5 bases, with 10 bases of the junction left unmatched. The CDR3 loop reads CASSYVTGGQGDTQYF. The CDR3 DNA is TGCGCCAGCAGCTACGTGACAGGGGGTCAGGGAGATACGCAGTATTTT.

The chain uses TRBV6-5 and TRBJ2-3, with a weak D call TRBD2 (5 bases). This CDR3 has 16 residues. Trimming took off 0 bases at V and 0 bases at J, with 10 bases between the two ends. Germline V lookup: CDR1 MNHEY, CDR2 SVGAGI. The CDR3 loop reads CASSYSSGSSTDTQYF. The CDR3 DNA reads as TGTGCCAGCAGTTACTCGAGCGGATCTAGCACAGATACGCAGTATTTT.